The 11 T cell receptor beta chains below were found in one sample sequenced in a study of blood T cell repertoires in COVID-19. Profiling relied on immunoSEQ multiplex PCR, and the TCRdb table lists in-frame clones only, not all of them. The sample lists under 300,000 clones; 89% were seen once. The sequenced material came from peripheral blood. Receptor source: a woman aged 40 to 49 who had recovered from COVID-19.

The CDR3 sequence is CASSQYGTVQETQYF. The CDR3, as DNA: TGCGCCAGCAGCCAATACGGGACAGTCCAAGAGACCCAGTACTTC. The rearrangement uses TRBV4-1 and TRBJ2-5; 7 nucleotides line up with TRBD1. Germline trimming cut 2 bases from V and 1 base from J; bases unmatched to any gene: 4. Germline values: CDR1 MGHRA, CDR2 YSYEKL. The CDR3 has 15 amino acids.

The chain couples TRBV27 to TRBJ1-2; TRBD1 matches 10 bases. The germline gives CDR1 MNHEY, CDR2 SMNVEV (reference sequence). Trimming took 3 bases from V and 8 from J; bases not matched to a gene: 3. The CDR3 loop spans 13 amino acids. CDR3 residues: CASSLGTGDGYTF. CDR3 nucleotide sequence: TGTGCCAGCAGTTTGGGGACAGGGGACGGCTACACCTTC.

The genes are TRBV28 and TRBJ2-4, with TRBD2 matching 7 bases. This CDR3 has 17 amino acids. Unmatched junction bases numbered 15, after V lost 10 bases and J lost 0 bases. CDR1 MDHEN and CDR2 SYDVKM come from the germline V gene. This CDR3 reads CATRESVAGLAKNIQYF. In DNA form, the CDR3 reads TGTGCCACCCGAGAATCAGTAGCGGGTCTAGCCAAAAACATTCAGTACTTC.

The V call is TRBV3-1 (or the pseudogene TRBV3-2), the J call TRBJ2-4, with 8 nucleotides matching TRBD2. Germline V gene lookup returns CDR1 LGHDT and CDR2 YNNKEL (reference sequence). V gave up 7 bases and J gave up 9 bases; unmatched junction bases: 11. The CDR3 consists of 14 residues. CDR3 in DNA: TGTGCCAGCACTCACGTGGGGACTAGTTGCATTCAGTACTTC. Its translation: CASTHVGTSCIQYF.

The chain links TRBV19 to TRBJ2-3, with 12 bases aligning to TRBD2. Trimming took 6 bases from V and 7 from J; bases not matched to a gene: 17. In germline, CDR1 is LNHDA, CDR2 SQIVND (reference sequence). This CDR3 region has 18 residues. The CDR3 DNA sequence: TGTGCCAGTAGACCAGACCGCCTAGCGGGAGGGCGGGCCAATACGCAGTATTTT. Translated, it gives CASRPDRLAGGRANTQYF. The complete variable domain, with remaining parts taken from reference TRBV19 and TRBJ2-3, reads DGGITQSPKYLFRKEGQNVTLSCEQNLNHDAMYWYRQDPGQGLRLIYYSQIVNDFQKGDIAEGYSVSREKKESFPLTVTSAQKNPTAFYLCASRPDRLAGGRANTQYFGPGTRLTVL.

The chain employs TRBV5-1 and TRBJ2-3, with D unresolved. Trimming took off 4 bases at V and 0 bases at J, with 9 bases between the two ends. The CDR3 has 14 amino acids. Germline CDR1 reads SGHRS; CDR2 reads YFSETQ. The CDR3 reads CASSNPSSTDTQYF. In DNA, the CDR3 is TGCGCCAGCAGCAACCCCAGTAGCACAGATACGCAGTATTTT.

The chain couples TRBV6-2 or TRBV6-3 to TRBJ2-1, with 7 bases lining up with TRBD2. From germline, CDR1 is MNHEY and CDR2 SVGEGT. The CDR3 is 16 residues long. With 5 bases clipped from V and 9 bases from J, the junction kept 16 bases outside the gene matches. This CDR3 reads CASSPPPAGVFGEQFF. CDR3 nucleotides: TGTGCCAGCAGTCCCCCCCCGGCGGGAGTATTCGGTGAGCAGTTCTTC.

The chain uses TRBV6-1 and TRBJ2-7; 12 bases match TRBD1. Germline trimming cut 3 bases from V and 6 bases from J; bases unmatched to any gene: 9. Germline-derived CDR1 and CDR2 are MNHNS and SASEGT. The length of the CDR3 is 16 residues. The CDR3 loop reads CASSELVGTGGGEQYF. Here the CDR3 DNA reads TGTGCCAGCAGTGAGTTGGTGGGGACAGGGGGCGGCGAGCAGTACTTC.

The chain recombines TRBV5-1 with TRBJ1-1; a possible D gene is TRBD1 (5 bases). V gave up 0 bases and J gave up 3 bases, with 9 bases separating them. CDR1 and CDR2 from the germline V gene are SGHRS and YFSETQ. CDR3 length: 14 residues. DNA of the CDR3: TGCGCCAGCAGCTTGGACGGAGGGGACACTGAAGCTTTCTTT. Its translation is CASSLDGGDTEAFF.

The J gene is TRBJ2-5, the V gene TRBV3-1 (or the pseudogene TRBV3-2), with 9 bases aligning to TRBD2. The CDR3 loop spans 17 amino acids. The germline V gene encodes CDR1 LGHDT and CDR2 YNNKEL (reference sequence). Trimming took 2 bases from V and 4 from J; bases not matched to a gene: 11. The CDR3 coding sequence is TGTGCCAGCAGCCAAAGGCGGGAGGGCCTCAGGGGAGAGACCCAGTACTTC. Its protein is CASSQRREGLRGETQYF.

This rearrangement joins TRBV18 to TRBJ2-1; TRBD2 agrees at 11 bases. The length of the CDR3 is 18 residues. Trimming took 3 bases from V and 4 from J; bases not matched to a gene: 11. Germline loops: CDR1 KGHSH, CDR2 LQKENI. CDR3 bases: TGTGCCAGCTCACCGTTGACGGAGCTAGCGGGAGGTTACAATGAGCAGTTCTTC. Amino acid sequence: CASSPLTELAGGYNEQFF.